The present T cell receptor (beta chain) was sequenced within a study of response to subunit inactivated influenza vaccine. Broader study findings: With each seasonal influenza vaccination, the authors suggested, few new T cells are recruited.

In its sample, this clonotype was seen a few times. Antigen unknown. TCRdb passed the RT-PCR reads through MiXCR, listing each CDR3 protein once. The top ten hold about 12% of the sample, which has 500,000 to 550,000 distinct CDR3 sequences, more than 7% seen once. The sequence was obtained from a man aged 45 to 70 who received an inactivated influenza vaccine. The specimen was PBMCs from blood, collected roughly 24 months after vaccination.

The CDR3 spells CSVEFTNKDSRFF. The DNA of the CDR3 is TGCAGCGTTGAATTCACGAATAAGGACTCCCGGTTCTTC. The chain recombines TRBV29-1 with TRBJ2-1, with a tentative D call TRBD2 (5 bases). The V and J ends lost 2 bases and 15 bases respectively, with 20 bases between them. This CDR3 spans 13 amino acids. Germline V lookup: CDR1 SQVTM, CDR2 ANQGSEA.